The 9 T cell receptor beta chains below all came from one sample that was sequenced in a study of T cells after somatic rescue of genetic block. Measured with immunoSEQ multiplex PCR; TCRdb has only the in-frame clones, and not every one. The sample has tens of thousands of clones, roughly 92% seen once. The source material was peripheral blood mononuclear cells (PBMCs). Receptors were obtained from a man aged 35 to 55.

The chain carries TRBV2 and TRBJ2-5, with D possibly matching TRBD1 (6 bases). V lost 7 bases, J lost 5 bases, and 17 bases lay in between. Germline values: CDR1 SNHLY, CDR2 FYNNEI. CDR3 size: 14 residues. CDR3 sequence (DNA): TGTGCCAGCATCTCCGGGACACCCTGGGAGACCCAGTACTTC. It yields the protein CASISGTPWETQYF.

This clone has only one observation. The chain has TRBV18 and TRBJ1-3; TRBD1 matches 7 bases. V shed 6 bases, J shed 4 bases, and the junction held 9 bases outside the gene matches. The germline V gene has CDR1 KGHSH and CDR2 LQKENI. The CDR3 has 15 residues. CDR3 region: CASSPTRGPGNTIYF. Here the CDR3 DNA reads TGTGCCAGCTCCCCGACGAGGGGGCCGGGAAACACCATATATTTT. Based on the CDR3 plus reference TRBV18 and TRBJ1-3, the full variable domain is NAGVMQNPRHLVRRRGQEARLRCSPMKGHSHVYWYRQLPEEGLKFMVYLQKENIIDESGMPKERFSAEFPKEGPSILRIQQVVRGDSAAYFCASSPTRGPGNTIYFGEGSWLTVV.

The sample holds one count of this clone. The DNA for the CDR3 is TGCGCCAGCAGCCCCCTCCGGGACAGGCCCTACGAGCAGTACTTC. It specifies CASSPLRDRPYEQYF. The chain recombines TRBV5-1 with TRBJ2-7; TRBD1 agrees at 8 bases. Germline V gene lookup returns CDR1 SGHRS and CDR2 YFSETQ. V gave up 4 bases and J gave up 2 bases; unmatched junction bases: 8. The CDR3 length is 15 residues.

The chain couples TRBV7-9 to TRBJ1-1; the D gene is possibly TRBD1 (5 bases). The V end was cut by 5 bases, the J end by 4 bases, with 11 bases between. The CDR3 length is 13 residues. The germline V gene encodes CDR1 SEHNR and CDR2 FQNEAQ (reference sequence). CDR3 region: CASSIDRLTEAFF. The CDR3 bases are TGTGCCAGCAGCATCGACAGACTCACTGAAGCTTTCTTT.

The chain is built from TRBV5-1 and TRBJ2-7; 10 nucleotides agree with TRBD1. The length of the CDR3 is 14 residues. CDR1 and CDR2 (germline): SGHRS, YFSETQ. With 3 bases clipped from V and 5 bases from J, the junction kept 5 bases outside the gene matches. The CDR3 protein is CASSSRQGADEQYF. In DNA form, the CDR3 reads TGCGCCAGCAGCTCGAGACAGGGGGCCGACGAGCAGTACTTC.

The V gene is TRBV19, the J gene TRBJ1-2; 7 nucleotides agree with TRBD1. CDR3 length: 14 amino acids. Germline trimming cut 3 bases from V and 4 bases from J; bases unmatched to any gene: 5. Looked up from germline, CDR1 is LNHDA and CDR2 is SQIVND (reference sequence). The CDR3 region has the DNA TGTGCCAGTAGTATTCCGGGGACAGTCTATGGCTACACCTTC. It is translated as CASSIPGTVYGYTF. The whole variable domain, remainder taken from reference TRBV19 and TRBJ1-2, is DGGITQSPKYLFRKEGQNVTLSCEQNLNHDAMYWYRQDPGQGLRLIYYSQIVNDFQKGDIAEGYSVSREKKESFPLTVTSAQKNPTAFYLCASSIPGTVYGYTFGSGTRLTVV.

The chain uses TRBV2 and TRBJ2-1, with D uncertain. Germline V gives CDR1 SNHLY, CDR2 FYNNEI. This CDR3 comprises 13 residues. The V end lost 5 bases, the J end lost 4 bases, and 9 bases lay between the germline ends. The CDR3 nucleotides are TGTGCCAGCAGTCAGAACGGGTACAATGAGCAGTTCTTC. It is translated as CASSQNGYNEQFF.

In DNA, the CDR3 is TGTGCCAGCAGCCAGACAGCGGACTCCTCGTACTTC. Protein: CASSQTADSSYF. The V gene is TRBV11-3, the J gene TRBJ2-7; perhaps D is TRBD1 or TRBD2 (5 bases each). Germline CDR1 SGHNT, CDR2 YENEEA. This CDR3 spans 12 amino acids. The ends were cut back, 5 bases at V and 12 bases at J, with 17 bases in the middle.

The chain links TRBV11-2 to TRBJ2-5; D gene uncertain. Per germline, CDR1 SGHAT and CDR2 FQNNGV. The V end lost 1 base, the J end lost 2 bases, and 14 bases lay between the germline ends. The CDR3 has 16 amino acids. Here the CDR3 reads CASSLGVPPGQETQYF. DNA of the CDR3: TGTGCCAGCAGCTTAGGAGTGCCTCCCGGGCAAGAGACCCAGTACTTC.